Each of the 11 T cell receptor beta chains below was sequenced from the same sample in a study of T-cell reconstitution after alpha-beta-depleted transplantation in children. No cognate antigen is known for these TCRs. General study points: Diversity and T-cell counts at one year after transplant derived mostly from new T cells.

Molecular barcoding with unique molecular identifiers was used for the TCRbeta library. MiXCR, applied by TCRdb to the PCR reads, yields one record per CDR3 protein. The sample yields fewer than 350,000 distinct CDR3 sequences, roughly 7.8% seen once. The sequencing used peripheral blood, collected 360 days after TCRalphabeta/CD19-depleted stem cell transplant. Receptor source: a female patient aged 2 to 10 who had a stem cell transplant for Fanconi anemia, so the T cells may come from the graft donor.

In this sample, this clonotype turned up many times. The V gene is TRBV12-3 or TRBV12-4, the J gene TRBJ2-5, with a weak D call TRBD2 (5 bases). Deletions cut 7 bases from V and 2 bases from J, with 8 bases between. The CDR3 runs 12 residues. The CDR3 nucleotides read TGTGCCAGCAAACGGGGACAAGAGACCCAGTACTTC. Translation gives CASKRGQETQYF.

This clonotype was recorded at least ten times. This rearrangement joins TRBV28 to TRBJ2-5; 7 nucleotides match TRBD1. CDR3 length equals 15 residues. J gave up 2 bases and V 6 bases, and 9 bases lay outside the gene matches. The germline gives CDR1 MDHEN, CDR2 SYDVKM. The CDR3 is CASRRYRDRQETQYF. The CDR3 nucleotides read TGTGCCAGCAGGCGTTACCGGGACAGACAAGAGACCCAGTACTTC.

This sequence joins TRBV30 and TRBJ2-7; 9 nucleotides line up with TRBD1. The CDR3 runs to 14 residues. Germline trimming cut 2 bases from V and 5 bases from J; bases unmatched to any gene: 7. Germline-derived CDR1 and CDR2 are GTSNPN and SVGIG (reference sequence). For the CDR3, the DNA is TGTGCCTGGAGTTCGGGGACAGGGAAGCACGAGCAGTACTTC. The encoded protein is CAWSSGTGKHEQYF.

In this sample, this clonotype turned up many times. The chain couples TRBV5-1 to TRBJ2-1; 11 nucleotides line up with TRBD2. There are 16 residues in the CDR3. Trimming at V came to 2 bases and at J to 6 bases, leaving 7 bases not matched to a gene. Germline loops: CDR1 SGHRS, CDR2 YFSETQ. The CDR3 protein is CASSFKTSGTRNEQFF. The CDR3 coding sequence is TGCGCCAGCAGCTTCAAGACTAGCGGGACGCGCAATGAGCAGTTCTTC.

This clonotype occurred a few times. This sequence joins TRBV10-1 and TRBJ1-5; D call uncertain. This CDR3 is 13 amino acids long. Per the germline V gene, CDR1 is WNHNN and CDR2 is SYGVQD (reference sequence). Trimming shortened V by 3 bases and J by 1 base, and 4 bases separated the two germline ends. CDR3 sequence: CASSDGSNQPQHF. The CDR3 DNA reads as TGCGCCAGCAGTGATGGGAGCAATCAGCCCCAGCATTTT.

This clonotype turned up a few times. V and J are TRBV18 and TRBJ2-2, with D perhaps matching TRBD1 (6 bases). CDR1 KGHSH and CDR2 LQKENI come from the germline V gene. V was pared by 5 bases and J by 5 bases, with 18 bases between. CDR3 size: 16 residues. CDR3 coding DNA: TGTGCCAGCTCATCAAGAACAGGGTCCCTTACCGGGGAGCTGTTTTTT. It translates to CASSSRTGSLTGELFF.

The table lists this clonotype with many counts. The V gene is TRBV5-1, the J gene TRBJ2-3; D is undetermined. The CDR3 runs to 15 residues. V was cut by 0 bases and J by 2 bases, with 10 bases left in between. CDR1 and CDR2 (germline): SGHRS, YFSETQ. For the CDR3, the DNA is TGCGCCAGCAGCTTGGATTCTACCCTCACAGATACGCAGTATTTT. This encodes CASSLDSTLTDTQYF.

This clonotype was detected ten times or more. V is TRBV24-1 and J is TRBJ2-3; D tentatively reads TRBD1 or TRBD2 (5 bases each). The germline V gene has CDR1 KGHDR and CDR2 SFDVKD. The CDR3 has 15 residues. Trimming pared 1 base from V and 2 bases from J, leaving 9 bases between. CDR3 coding DNA: TGTGCCACCAGTGATTTACGAGGGGACACAGATACGCAGTATTTT. Its protein product is CATSDLRGDTDTQYF.

The sample holds many counts of this clonotype. This chain uses TRBV7-6 with TRBJ2-3; 10 positions match TRBD2. V trimming: 2 bases; J trimming: 2 bases; junction bases outside the gene matches: 7. The CDR3 runs 17 residues. Germline V gene sequence: CDR1 SGHVS, CDR2 FNYEAQ. The chain's CDR3 is CASSLPLAGGDTDTQYF. Written as DNA, the CDR3 is TGTGCCAGCAGCTTACCGTTAGCGGGAGGAGACACAGATACGCAGTATTTT.

This clonotype was detected ten times or more. The V gene is TRBV5-1, the J gene TRBJ2-7; a weak D match, TRBD1 (5 bases). Deletions cut 0 bases from V and 2 bases from J, with 9 bases between. The CDR3 sequence is 14 residues long. Germline-derived CDR1 and CDR2 are SGHRS and YFSETQ. CDR3 loop: CASSLGQGAYEQYV. CDR3 coding DNA: TGCGCCAGCAGCTTGGGCCAGGGCGCCTACGAGCAGTACGTC.

This clonotype was recorded at least ten times. The chain joins TRBV29-1 to TRBJ2-5; 9 nucleotides match TRBD2. The CDR3 totals 15 residues. J gave up 2 bases and V 3 bases, and 7 bases lay outside the gene matches. CDR1 and CDR2 (germline): SQVTM, ANQGSEA. CDR3 in amino acids: CSVDGRLAGQETQYF. CDR3 nucleotide sequence: TGCAGCGTTGACGGGCGCCTAGCGGGACAAGAGACCCAGTACTTC.